The clone carrying this T cell receptor (beta chain) has only one observation. These data come from a study of blood T cell repertoires in COVID-19. Study-wide context: Sites across the United States, Italy and Spain contributed samples from acute and convalescent COVID-19. T cells, B-cell-depleted T cells, or PBMCs provided the cDNA or gDNA that served as material.

In the original workflow: Amplification from reference gene primers served as the basis for estimated nucleated cell counts. Some clones are missing from TCRdb's copy, which holds only in-frame ones; the method was immunoSEQ multiplex PCR. The V and J calls and the clone size are those of that table, but D and trimming were determined from the DNA. The table shows roughly 500,000 clones, with 89% occurring only once. There are 17 residues in the CDR3. The germline V gene has CDR1 MNHNS and CDR2 SASEGT. The V end lost 1 base, the J end lost 0 bases, and 12 bases lay between the germline ends. Seattle patients were enrolled while actively infected and followed longitudinally.

What was sequenced was peripheral blood. The chain uses TRBV6-1 and TRBJ1-4; D is possibly TRBD1 (6 bases). The sequence came from a young man with COVID-19, enrolled during active disease. CDR3 sequence (DNA): TGTGCCAGCAGTGAAGTTAGCAGGGGCGCAACTAATGAAAAACTGTTTTTT. Translated, it gives CASSEVSRGATNEKLFF.